These 8 T cell receptor beta chains came from one sample sequenced in a study of early T cells in non-severe SARS-CoV-2 infection. TCRdb reprocessed the 5' RACE reads with MiXCR, giving one entry per CDR3 protein. The sample gives 45,000 to 70,000 distinct CDR3 sequences, 11% of which show up once; roughly a tenth is in the top ten. What was sequenced was whole blood. The receptors come from an adult who was a healthcare worker with PCR-confirmed SARS-CoV-2 infection or an uninfected control (not recorded which).

This clonotype was detected many times. The V and J genes are TRBV5-1 and TRBJ2-4; 8 bases align to TRBD1. The CDR3 has 17 amino acids. V trimming: 4 bases; J trimming: 0 bases; junction bases outside the gene matches: 9. Germline V gene sequence: CDR1 SGHRS, CDR2 YFSETQ. CDR3 sequence (DNA): TGCGCCAGCAGCCAGACAGGGGCCGGGAGAGCCAAAAACATTCAGTACTTC. Protein sequence: CASSQTGAGRAKNIQYF.

This clonotype was detected a few times. DNA for the CDR3: TGCGCCAGCAGCTTGGCTACTAGCTCCACCGGGGAGCTGTTTTTT. As protein: CASSLATSSTGELFF. V gene TRBV5-1 combines with J gene TRBJ2-2, with TRBD2 as a possible D gene (6 bases). V gave up 0 bases and J gave up 4 bases, with 10 bases separating them. The CDR3 consists of 15 residues. Looked up from germline, CDR1 is SGHRS and CDR2 is YFSETQ.

This chain links TRBV4-1 with TRBJ2-7; D gene unclear. The germline V gene encodes CDR1 MGHRA and CDR2 YSYEKL. The CDR3 loop spans 15 amino acids. V lost 3 bases and J 2 bases, leaving 14 bases between the germline ends. The CDR3 DNA reads TGCGCCAGCAGCCAGTATAGGGATACTCCCTACGAGCAGTACTTC. As protein: CASSQYRDTPYEQYF.

This clonotype turned up a few times. The V gene is TRBV4-2, the J gene TRBJ2-2; no clear D gene. Germline values: CDR1 LGHNA, CDR2 YNFKEQ. This CDR3 comprises 11 residues. Trimming took 4 bases from V and 9 from J, leaving 6 bases between them. In nucleotides, the CDR3 is TGTGCCAGCAGCCTAGGGAGGGAGCTGTTTTTT. Protein product: CASSLGRELFF.

V and J are TRBV5-1 and TRBJ2-5; D is uncertain. CDR3 size: 14 residues. Germline V gene lookup returns CDR1 SGHRS and CDR2 YFSETQ. V lost 0 bases and J 11 bases, leaving 17 bases between the germline ends. CDR3 residues: CASSLAPGSAFQYF. CDR3 nucleotide sequence: TGCGCCAGCAGCTTGGCCCCGGGTTCCGCCTTTCAGTACTTC.

The rearrangement links TRBV3-1 to TRBJ2-2; D unresolved. Germline CDR1 is LGHDT and CDR2 is YNNKEL (reference sequence). This CDR3 has 12 residues. V was clipped by 0 bases and J by 6 bases, with 2 bases between them. The CDR3 DNA reads as TGTGCCAGCAGCCAAGATGCCGGGGAGCTGTTTTTT. Residues: CASSQDAGELFF. The variable domain in full, with the rest retrieved from reference TRBV3-1 and TRBJ2-2, is DTAVSQTPKYLVTQMGNDKSIKCEQNLGHDTMYWYKQDSKKFLKIMFSYNNKELIINETVPNRFSPKSPDKAHLNLHINSLELGDSAVYFCASSQDAGELFFGEGSRLTVL.

This clonotype appeared a few times. V and J are TRBV10-3 and TRBJ2-7; no clear D. Germline V gene data show CDR1 as ENHRY and CDR2 as SYGVKD. Trimming cost V 3 bases and J 0 bases, with 12 bases left between them. The length of the CDR3 is 15 residues. The CDR3 spells CAISEGPQSSYEQYF. The CDR3 DNA is TGTGCCATCAGTGAAGGCCCCCAGAGCTCCTACGAGCAGTACTTC.

This clonotype appeared many times. The chain carries TRBV6-4 and TRBJ2-3; 11 bases match TRBD2. V lost 5 bases, J lost 6 bases, and 4 bases stayed unmatched. Germline V gene sequence: CDR1 MRHNA, CDR2 SNTAGT. The CDR3 totals 14 residues. The CDR3: CASSTSGGLDTQYF. The CDR3 region has the DNA TGTGCCAGCAGTACTAGCGGGGGCTTGGATACGCAGTATTTT.